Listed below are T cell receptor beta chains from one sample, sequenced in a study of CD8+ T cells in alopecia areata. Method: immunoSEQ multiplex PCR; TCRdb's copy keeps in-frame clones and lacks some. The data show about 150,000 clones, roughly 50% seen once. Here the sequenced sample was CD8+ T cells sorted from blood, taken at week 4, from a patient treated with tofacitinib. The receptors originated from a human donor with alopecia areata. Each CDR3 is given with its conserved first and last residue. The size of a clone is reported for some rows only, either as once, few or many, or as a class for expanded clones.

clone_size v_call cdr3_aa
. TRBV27 CASNTGTSGYNEQFF
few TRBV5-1 CASSFRKGAYEQYF
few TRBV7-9 CASSESQGRHGELFF
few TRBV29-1 CSVERDRVVQETQYF
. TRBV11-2 CASSRTGGHTDTQYF
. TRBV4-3 CASSQEFMNTEAFF
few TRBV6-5 CASSGTAYNEQFF
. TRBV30 CAWDRDHFSAEQYF
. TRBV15 CATSSSGEYNEQFF
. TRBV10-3 CAISPGASYNEQFF
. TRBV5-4 CASSLTEGPTQYF
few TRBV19 CASSPRSTEAFF
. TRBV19 CASSTSRRDRTDTQYF
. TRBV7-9 CASSLAIGGPNQPQHF
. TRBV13 CASSQTGFEAFF
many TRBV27 CASSLRGNSNQPQHF
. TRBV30 CAWSVGRSPFGAFF
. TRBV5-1 CASSLGPKAFF
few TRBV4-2 CASSQVQTGETEAFF
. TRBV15 CATSRDSRTYEQYF
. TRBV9 CASSVGDEGNQPQHF
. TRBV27 CASSLQLSSYEQYF
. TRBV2 CASNNGGGFYEQYF
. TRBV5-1 CASSAGTLGYEQYF
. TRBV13 CASSFEVHGYTF
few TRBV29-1 CSVGKGGDTEAFF
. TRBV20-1 CSAREETQYF
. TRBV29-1 CSVDTLGAGEKLFF
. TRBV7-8 CASSLTSAGTDTQYF
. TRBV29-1 CSVDRGDTQYF
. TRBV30 CAWSADLGTEAFF
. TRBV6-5 CASSEGRGNSPLHF
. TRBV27 CASSFQENTEAFF
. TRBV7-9 CASSLQRGGPDTQYF
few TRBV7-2 CASSRLNTEAFF